Each of the 9 T cell receptor beta chains below was sequenced from the same sample in a study of blood T cell repertoires in COVID-19. Measured with immunoSEQ multiplex PCR; TCRdb has only the in-frame clones, and not every one. Among tens of thousands of clones listed, roughly 73% were seen once. The specimen sequenced was peripheral blood. The receptor set was obtained from a man older than 75 with acute or convalescent COVID-19.

The CDR3 protein is CASSLLTANSPLHF. The CDR3 nucleotides are TGTGCCAGCAGCTTACTTACAGCTAATTCACCCCTCCACTTT. This chain links TRBV7-9 with TRBJ1-6, with D unresolved. From germline, CDR1 is SEHNR and CDR2 FQNEAQ (reference sequence). The CDR3 totals 14 residues. The V end lost 2 bases, the J end lost 6 bases, and 8 bases lay between the germline ends.

This CDR3 is CASSGTGGPNGELFF. The CDR3 nucleotides read TGCGCCAGCAGTGGTACGGGAGGGCCAAACGGGGAGCTGTTTTTT. V is TRBV10-2 and J is TRBJ2-2; 8 bases align to TRBD2. V shed 4 bases, J shed 7 bases, and the junction held 8 bases outside the gene matches. The CDR3 is 15 amino acids. CDR1 WSHSY and CDR2 SAAADI come from the germline V gene.

This clone appeared a few times. The chain joins TRBV7-6 to TRBJ1-5, with D uncertain. CDR3 size: 12 residues. V was cut by 5 bases and J by 5 bases, with 7 bases left in between. Per the germline V gene, CDR1 is SGHVS and CDR2 is FNYEAQ. CDR3 bases: TGTGCCAGCAGCCTACGGGATCAGCCCCAGCATTTT. Translation: CASSLRDQPQHF.

This clone has just one count. The chain uses TRBV18 and TRBJ2-7, with 10 bases that match TRBD2. Germline loops: CDR1 KGHSH, CDR2 LQKENI. V gave up 4 bases and J gave up 0 bases; unmatched junction bases: 6. The CDR3 consists of 16 residues. The CDR3 DNA is TGTGCCAGCTCACTTTCCCCTAGCGGGAGCTCCTACGAGCAGTACTTC. Translated: CASSLSPSGSSYEQYF.

J is TRBJ1-4 and V is TRBV2, with D perhaps matching TRBD1 (6 bases). Germline V gene sequence: CDR1 SNHLY, CDR2 FYNNEI. The CDR3 is 15 amino acids. V was pared by 6 bases and J by 0 bases, with 11 bases between. CDR3 sequence reads: CASRSGESTNEKLFF. CDR3 coding DNA: TGTGCCAGCAGATCAGGGGAATCAACTAATGAAAAACTGTTTTTT.

In its sample, this clone was seen a few times. This chain uses TRBV12-5 with TRBJ2-1; 13 bases match TRBD2. Per germline, CDR1 LGHNT and CDR2 FRNRAP. The length of the CDR3 is 16 residues. V was pared by 7 bases and J by 7 bases, with 10 bases of the junction left unmatched. The CDR3 sequence: CASAEGLAGVGNEQFF. The CDR3 DNA follows: TGTGCTAGTGCGGAAGGACTAGCGGGAGTTGGAAATGAGCAGTTCTTC.

This clone was counted a few times. The chain employs TRBV7-9 and TRBJ1-6; D possibly corresponds to TRBD1 (5 bases). CDR1 SEHNR and CDR2 FQNEAQ come from the germline V gene (reference sequence). Trimming took 5 bases from V and 5 from J, leaving 10 bases between them. The CDR3 runs 14 residues. CDR3: CASSRRGDNSPLHF. DNA of the CDR3: TGTGCCAGCAGCCGCCGGGGGGATAATTCACCCCTCCACTTT.

This rearrangement joins TRBV28 to TRBJ2-5; 8 bases match TRBD2. Germline V lookup: CDR1 MDHEN, CDR2 SYDVKM. This CDR3 has 16 residues. V lost 3 bases and J lost 5; bases outside the gene matches: 11. The CDR3 coding sequence is TGTGCCAGCAGTTTTGGTGGAGCGGGAGTGGGGGAGACCCAGTACTTC. It is translated as CASSFGGAGVGETQYF.

CDR3 DNA: TGTGCCATCAGGGGGGACAGGGGCCTAGGGACCCAGTACTTC. This codes for CAIRGDRGLGTQYF. This sequence joins TRBV10-3 and TRBJ2-5; TRBD1 agrees at 10 bases. The CDR3 length is 14 residues. Germline CDR1 and CDR2: ENHRY and SYGVKD. Trimming removed 6 bases from V and 7 bases from J; junction bases left unmatched: 8.